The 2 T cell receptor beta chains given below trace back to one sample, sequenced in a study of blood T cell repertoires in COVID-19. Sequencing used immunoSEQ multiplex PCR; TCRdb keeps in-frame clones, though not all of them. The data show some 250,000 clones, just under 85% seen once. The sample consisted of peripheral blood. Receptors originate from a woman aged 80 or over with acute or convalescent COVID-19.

The CDR3 spells CASSLGGDSSAAFF. The CDR3 DNA reads as TGTGCCAGCAGCTTAGGCGGGGACAGTTCGGCCGCTTTCTTT. The chain links TRBV11-2 to TRBJ1-1, with TRBD1 matching over 7 bases. With 1 base clipped from V and 11 bases from J, the junction kept 10 bases outside the gene matches. Germline CDR1 SGHAT, CDR2 FQNNGV. The CDR3 is 14 amino acids.

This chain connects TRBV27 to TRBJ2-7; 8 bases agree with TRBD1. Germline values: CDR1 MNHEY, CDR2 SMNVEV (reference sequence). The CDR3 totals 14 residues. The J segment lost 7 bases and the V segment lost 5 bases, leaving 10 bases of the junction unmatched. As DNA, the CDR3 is TGTGCCAGCAGTGCGGACAGGGCTTCGGGAGAGCAGTACTTC. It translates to CASSADRASGEQYF.